A selection of T cell receptor beta chains follows, all from one sample in a study of T cells in Graves' hyperthyroidism and ophthalmopathy. TCRdb itself ran the multiplex PCR reads through MiXCR, one entry per CDR3 protein. This table has more than 550,000 distinct CDR3 sequences, 18% appearing once. Material: blood. The source of these receptors is a woman aged 45-60 years with Graves' hyperthyroidism that later progressed to Graves' ophthalmopathy. Both conserved end residues are part of each CDR3.

length	V	J	CDR3
15	TRBV7-9	TRBJ2-7	CASSSYRTGMTEQYF
14	TRBV12-3/TRBV12-4	TRBJ2-7	CASSSRTGTYEQYF
16	TRBV10-3	TRBJ1-5	CAISESGGSGNQPQHF
16	TRBV27	TRBJ2-5	CASSLPLAGGIETQYF
12	TRBV20-1	TRBJ2-5	CSAGGAGETQYF
16	TRBV7-6	TRBJ2-7	CASSSTTSGLYYEQYF
13	TRBV7-9	TRBJ1-4	CASSIDIGEKLFF
13	TRBV6-2/TRBV6-3	TRBJ1-5	CASSLIGGQPQHF
16	TRBV25-1	TRBJ2-7	CASSNPGTQGRGEQYF
14	TRBV20-1	TRBJ1-1	CSARDPGLNTEAFF
20	TRBV7-9	TRBJ2-5	CASSLPPPVRVAGDSETQYF
16	TRBV28	TRBJ1-2	CASSLGQEDYNYGYTF
13	TRBV20-1	TRBJ1-1	CSARGQRNTEAFF
15	TRBV5-1	TRBJ2-2	CASSWGGVGTGELFF
14	TRBV7-9	TRBJ1-6	CASSTGNHNSPLHF
14	TRBV12-3/TRBV12-4	TRBJ1-1	CASTHRRQNTEAFF
12	TRBV5-1	TRBJ2-7	CASSFSRDEQYF
16	TRBV20-1	TRBJ2-7	CSARDSGTGRTYEQYF
14	TRBV5-1	TRBJ1-1	CASSWGVTNTEAFF
14	TRBV10-1	TRBJ2-7	CASSEGQGADEQYF
15	TRBV19	TRBJ2-3	CASSIQRGNTDTQYF
13	TRBV12-3/TRBV12-4	TRBJ2-7	CASNLREGYEQYF
15	TRBV7-6	TRBJ2-1	CASSSGTSGPNEQFF
15	TRBV5-1	TRBJ2-2	CASSLSQGFTGELFF
18	TRBV6-5	TRBJ1-4	CASSYSIAQGASNEKLFF
16	TRBV9	TRBJ2-3	CASSVEGGLITDTQYF
15	TRBV12-3/TRBV12-4	TRBJ2-3	CASSARTGGTDTQYF
14	TRBV9	TRBJ2-7	CASSVRGGGYEQYF
14	TRBV6-1	TRBJ1-2	CASSDPPNRDGYTF
10	TRBV6-2/TRBV6-3	TRBJ2-4	CASGQGIQYF
14	TRBV7-3	TRBJ1-3	CASSLSRGGNTIYF
16	TRBV12-3/TRBV12-4	TRBJ1-1	CASSLMRGRWNTEAFF
12	TRBV20-1	TRBJ2-7	CSPGTPGYEQYF
14	TRBV7-9	TRBJ1-5	CASSRSNSNQPQHF
20	TRBV7-9	TRBJ2-3	CASSHIMPTRGQINTDTQYF
14	TRBV29-1	TRBJ2-3	CSVKIRDSTDTQYF
15	TRBV2	TRBJ1-2	CASRSGTSGNYGYTF
17	TRBV2	TRBJ2-3	CASSDNPFGSSTDTQYF
14	TRBV5-1	TRBJ1-4	CASSWTATNEKLFF
16	TRBV10-3	TRBJ2-7	CAISGSGQKTSYEQYF
14	TRBV18	TRBJ1-1	CASSPVMGSTEAFF
15	TRBV11-2	TRBJ2-3	CASSNSGTHTDTQYF
13	TRBV20-1	TRBJ2-5	CSASGPGGETQYF
12	TRBV28	TRBJ1-1	CASSITGGVAFF
14	TRBV20-1	TRBJ2-5	CSAPHDARQETQYF
13	TRBV2	TRBJ2-1	CASSDGRSNEQFF
15	TRBV30	TRBJ2-5	CAWSGDQGSQETQYF
14	TRBV20-1	TRBJ2-3	CSAPGLVGTDTQYF
15	TRBV7-9	TRBJ1-1	CASSLAPQPGTEAFF
15	TRBV20-1	TRBJ2-3	CSARDGGRGSDTQYF
12	TRBV12-5	TRBJ1-1	CASGFIGLGAFF
14	TRBV20-1	TRBJ1-6	CSAPGTESSSPLHF
17	TRBV12-3/TRBV12-4	TRBJ1-5	CASSPGNTDISNQPQHF
13	TRBV20-1	TRBJ2-3	CSLGARSTDTQYF
15	TRBV7-9	TRBJ2-7	CASSLEDTGRDEQYF
15	TRBV4-1	TRBJ2-1	CASSPGGHSRNEQFF
16	TRBV5-1	TRBJ1-2	CASSLEAGTGGYGYTF